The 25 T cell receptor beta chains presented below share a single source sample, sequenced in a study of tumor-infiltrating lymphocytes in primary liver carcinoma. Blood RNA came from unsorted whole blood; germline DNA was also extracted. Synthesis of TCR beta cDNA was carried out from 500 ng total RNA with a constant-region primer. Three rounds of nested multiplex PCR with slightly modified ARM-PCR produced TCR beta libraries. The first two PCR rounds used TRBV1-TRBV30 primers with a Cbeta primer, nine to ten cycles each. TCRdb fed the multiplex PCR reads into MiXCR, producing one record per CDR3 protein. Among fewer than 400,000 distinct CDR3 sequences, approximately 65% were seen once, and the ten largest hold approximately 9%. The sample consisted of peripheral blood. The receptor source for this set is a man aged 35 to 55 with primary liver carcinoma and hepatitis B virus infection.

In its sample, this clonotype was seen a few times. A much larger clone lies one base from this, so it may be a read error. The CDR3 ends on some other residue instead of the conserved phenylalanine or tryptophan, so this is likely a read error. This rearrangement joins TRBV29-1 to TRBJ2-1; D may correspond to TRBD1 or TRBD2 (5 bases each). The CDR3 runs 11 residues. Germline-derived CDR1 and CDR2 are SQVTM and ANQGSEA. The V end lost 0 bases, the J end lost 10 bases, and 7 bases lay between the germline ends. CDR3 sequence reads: CSVEDWGEQFS. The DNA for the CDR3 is TGCAGCGTTGAAGATTGGGGGGAGCAGTTCTCC.

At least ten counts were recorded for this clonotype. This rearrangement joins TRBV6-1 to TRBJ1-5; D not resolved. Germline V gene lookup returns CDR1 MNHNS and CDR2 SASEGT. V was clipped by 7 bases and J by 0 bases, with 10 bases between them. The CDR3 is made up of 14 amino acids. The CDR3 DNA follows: TGTGCCAGCATGTCCGGGGATAGCAATCAGCCCCAGCATTTT. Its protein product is CASMSGDSNQPQHF.

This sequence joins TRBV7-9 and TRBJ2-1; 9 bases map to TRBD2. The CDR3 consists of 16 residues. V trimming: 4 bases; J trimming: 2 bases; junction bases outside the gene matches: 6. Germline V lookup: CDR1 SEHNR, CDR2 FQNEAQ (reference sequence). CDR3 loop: CASSSALAGPYNEQFF. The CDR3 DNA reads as TGTGCCAGCAGCTCCGCCCTAGCGGGGCCCTACAATGAGCAGTTCTTC.

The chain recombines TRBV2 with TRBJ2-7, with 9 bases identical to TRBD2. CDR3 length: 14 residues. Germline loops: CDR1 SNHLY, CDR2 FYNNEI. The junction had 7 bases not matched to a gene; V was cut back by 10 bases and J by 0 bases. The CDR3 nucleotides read TGTGCCACCAGGGGCGGGAGGGTCTCCTACGAGCAGTACTTC. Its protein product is CATRGGRVSYEQYF.

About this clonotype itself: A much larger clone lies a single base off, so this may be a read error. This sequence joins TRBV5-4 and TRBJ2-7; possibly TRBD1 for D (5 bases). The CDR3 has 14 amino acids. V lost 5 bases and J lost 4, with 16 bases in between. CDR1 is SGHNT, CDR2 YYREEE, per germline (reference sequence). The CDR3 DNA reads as TGTGCCAGCAGATCCGACAGTGGCCCTTACGAGCAGTACTTC. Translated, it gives CASRSDSGPYEQYF. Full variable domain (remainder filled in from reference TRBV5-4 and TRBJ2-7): ETGVTQSPTHLIKTRGQQVTLRCSSQSGHNTVSWYQQALGQGPQFIFQYYREEENGRGNFPPRFSGLQFPNYSSELNVNALELDDSALYLCASRSDSGPYEQYFGPGTRLTVT.

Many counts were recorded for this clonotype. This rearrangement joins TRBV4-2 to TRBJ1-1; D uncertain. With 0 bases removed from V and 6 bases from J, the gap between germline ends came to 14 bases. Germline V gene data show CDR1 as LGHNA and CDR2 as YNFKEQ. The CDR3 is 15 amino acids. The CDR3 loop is CASSQDRLGSSEAFF. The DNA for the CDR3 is TGTGCCAGCAGCCAAGATCGTCTAGGGTCATCTGAAGCTTTCTTT.

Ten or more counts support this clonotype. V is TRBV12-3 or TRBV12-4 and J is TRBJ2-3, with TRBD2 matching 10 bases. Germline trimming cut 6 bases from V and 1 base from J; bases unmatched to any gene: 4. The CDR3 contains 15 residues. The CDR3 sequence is CASRTSGIGTDTQYF. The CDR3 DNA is TGTGCCAGCAGAACTAGCGGGATAGGCACAGATACGCAGTATTTT.

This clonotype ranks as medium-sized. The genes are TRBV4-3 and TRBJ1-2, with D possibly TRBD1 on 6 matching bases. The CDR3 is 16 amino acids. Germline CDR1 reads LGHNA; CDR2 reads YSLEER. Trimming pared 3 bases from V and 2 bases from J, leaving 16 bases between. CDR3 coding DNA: TGCGCCAGCAGCCAGGCAGGGGCAGGGAGGAACTATGGCTACACCTTC. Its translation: CASSQAGAGRNYGYTF.

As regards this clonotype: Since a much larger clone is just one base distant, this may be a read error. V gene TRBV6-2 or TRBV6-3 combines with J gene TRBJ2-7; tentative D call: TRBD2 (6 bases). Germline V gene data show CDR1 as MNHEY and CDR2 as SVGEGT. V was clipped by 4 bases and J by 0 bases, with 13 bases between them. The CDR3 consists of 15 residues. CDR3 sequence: CASSSLQEGSYEQYF. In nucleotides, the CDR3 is TGTGCCAGCAGTTCCCTGCAGGAGGGCTCCTACGAGCAGTACTTC.

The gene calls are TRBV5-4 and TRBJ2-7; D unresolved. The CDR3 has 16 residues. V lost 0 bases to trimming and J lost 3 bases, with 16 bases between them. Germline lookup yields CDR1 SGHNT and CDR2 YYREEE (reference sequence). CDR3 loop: CASSLASDLSIYEQYF. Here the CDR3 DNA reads TGTGCCAGCAGCTTGGCTTCAGACCTCTCTATCTACGAGCAGTACTTC.

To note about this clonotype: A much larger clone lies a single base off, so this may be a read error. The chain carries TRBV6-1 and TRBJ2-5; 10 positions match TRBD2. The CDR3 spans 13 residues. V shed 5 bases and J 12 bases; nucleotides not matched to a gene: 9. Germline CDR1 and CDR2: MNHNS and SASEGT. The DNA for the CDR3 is TGTGCCAGCAGTAGGGTGGGACTAGCGCGAGAGTACTTC. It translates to CASSRVGLAREYF.

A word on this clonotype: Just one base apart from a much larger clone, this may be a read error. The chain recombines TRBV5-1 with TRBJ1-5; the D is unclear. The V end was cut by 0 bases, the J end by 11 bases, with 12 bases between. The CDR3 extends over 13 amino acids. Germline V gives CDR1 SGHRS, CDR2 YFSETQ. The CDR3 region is CASSLGTEESQHF. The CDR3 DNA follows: TGCGCCAGCAGCTTGGGGACCGAAGAGTCCCAGCATTTT.

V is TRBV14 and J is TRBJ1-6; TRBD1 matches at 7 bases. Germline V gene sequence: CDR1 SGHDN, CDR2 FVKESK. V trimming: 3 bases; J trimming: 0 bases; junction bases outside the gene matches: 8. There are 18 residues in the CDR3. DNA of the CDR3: TGTGCCAGCAGCCAGAAGACAGGGCCGAGCTCCTATAATTCACCCCTCCACTTT. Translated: CASSQKTGPSSYNSPLHF.

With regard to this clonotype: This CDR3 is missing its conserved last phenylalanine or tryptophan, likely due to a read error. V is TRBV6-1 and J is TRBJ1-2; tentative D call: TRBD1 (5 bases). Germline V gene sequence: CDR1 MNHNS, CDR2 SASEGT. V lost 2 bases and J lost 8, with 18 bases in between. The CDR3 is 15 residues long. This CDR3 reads CASSEPLGEGRGYTL. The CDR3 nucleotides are TGTGCCAGCAGTGAACCCTTGGGAGAGGGACGCGGCTACACCTTA.

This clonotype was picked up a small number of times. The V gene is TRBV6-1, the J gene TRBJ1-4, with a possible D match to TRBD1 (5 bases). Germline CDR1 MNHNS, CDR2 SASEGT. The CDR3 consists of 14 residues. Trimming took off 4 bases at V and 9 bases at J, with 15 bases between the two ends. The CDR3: CASSAGRGGKKLFF. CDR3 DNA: TGTGCCAGCAGTGCTGGGCGGGGGGGGAAAAAACTGTTTTTT.

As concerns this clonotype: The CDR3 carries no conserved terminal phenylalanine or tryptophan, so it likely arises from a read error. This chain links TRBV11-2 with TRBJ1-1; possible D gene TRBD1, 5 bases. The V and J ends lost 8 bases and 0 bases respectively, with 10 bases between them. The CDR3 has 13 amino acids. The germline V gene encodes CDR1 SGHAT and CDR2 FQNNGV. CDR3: CASSGGLNTEAFS. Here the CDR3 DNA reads TGTGCCAGCTCGGGGGGATTGAACACTGAAGCTTTCTCT.

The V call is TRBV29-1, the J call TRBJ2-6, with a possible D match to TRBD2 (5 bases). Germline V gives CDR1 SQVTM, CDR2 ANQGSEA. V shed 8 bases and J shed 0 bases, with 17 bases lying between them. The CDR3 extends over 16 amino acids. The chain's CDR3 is CSLRLTGSSGANVLTF. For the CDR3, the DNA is TGCAGCCTTAGACTAACGGGAAGCTCTGGGGCCAACGTCCTGACTTTC.

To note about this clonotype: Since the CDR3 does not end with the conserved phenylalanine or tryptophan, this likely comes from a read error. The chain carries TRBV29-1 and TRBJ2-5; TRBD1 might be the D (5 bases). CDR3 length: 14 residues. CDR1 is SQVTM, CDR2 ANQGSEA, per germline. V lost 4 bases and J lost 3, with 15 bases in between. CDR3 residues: CSVGSWGPKETQYP. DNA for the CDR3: TGCAGCGTTGGTAGCTGGGGCCCGAAAGAGACCCAGTACCCC.

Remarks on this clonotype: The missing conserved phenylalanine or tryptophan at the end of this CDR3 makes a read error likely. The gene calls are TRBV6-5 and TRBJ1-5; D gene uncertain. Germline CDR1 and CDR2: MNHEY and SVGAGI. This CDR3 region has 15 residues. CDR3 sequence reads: CTSSPLRGSDQPQHY. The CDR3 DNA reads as TGTACCAGCTCCCCCTTACGGGGTTCCGACCAGCCCCAGCATTAT.

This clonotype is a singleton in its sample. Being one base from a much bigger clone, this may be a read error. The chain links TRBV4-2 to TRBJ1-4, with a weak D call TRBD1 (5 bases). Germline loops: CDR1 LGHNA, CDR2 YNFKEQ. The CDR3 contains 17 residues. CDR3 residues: CASSQGQGLGPGEELFF. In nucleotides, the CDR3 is TGTGCCAGCAGCCAAGGGCAGGGTTTAGGGCCCGGTGAAGAACTGTTTTTT.

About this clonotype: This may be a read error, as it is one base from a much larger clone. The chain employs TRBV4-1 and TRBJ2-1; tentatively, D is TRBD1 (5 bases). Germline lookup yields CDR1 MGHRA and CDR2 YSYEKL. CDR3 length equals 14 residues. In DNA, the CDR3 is TGCGCCAGCAGCCGCGGTAGGGCAGGGAATGAGCAGCTCTTC. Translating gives CASSRGRAGNEQLF.

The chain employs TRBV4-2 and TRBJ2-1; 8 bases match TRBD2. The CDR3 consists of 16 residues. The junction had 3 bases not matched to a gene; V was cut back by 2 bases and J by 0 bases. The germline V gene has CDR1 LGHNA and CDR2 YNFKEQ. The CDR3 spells CASSQTSGGSYNEQFF. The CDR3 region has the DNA TGTGCCAGCAGCCAAACAAGCGGGGGCTCCTACAATGAGCAGTTCTTC.

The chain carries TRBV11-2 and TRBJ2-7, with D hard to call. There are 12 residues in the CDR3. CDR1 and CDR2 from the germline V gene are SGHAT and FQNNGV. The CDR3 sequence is CASSSHSYDQYV. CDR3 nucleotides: TGTGCCAGCAGCTCCCACTCCTACGATCAGTACGTC.

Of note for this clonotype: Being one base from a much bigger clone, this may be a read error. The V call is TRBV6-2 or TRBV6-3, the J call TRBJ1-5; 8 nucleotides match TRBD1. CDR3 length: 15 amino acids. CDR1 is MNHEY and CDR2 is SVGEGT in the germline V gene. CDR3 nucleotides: TGTGCCAGCAGCGACCGGACAGGGTCTTTTCAGTCCCAGCATTTT. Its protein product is CASSDRTGSFQSQHF.

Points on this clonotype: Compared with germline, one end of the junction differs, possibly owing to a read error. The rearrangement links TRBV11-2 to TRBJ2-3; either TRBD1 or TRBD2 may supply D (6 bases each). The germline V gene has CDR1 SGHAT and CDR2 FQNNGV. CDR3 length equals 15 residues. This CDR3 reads CASSYEGGVTDTQYF. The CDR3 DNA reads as TGTGCCAGCAGCTATGAGGGGGGAGTCACAGATACACAGTATTTT.